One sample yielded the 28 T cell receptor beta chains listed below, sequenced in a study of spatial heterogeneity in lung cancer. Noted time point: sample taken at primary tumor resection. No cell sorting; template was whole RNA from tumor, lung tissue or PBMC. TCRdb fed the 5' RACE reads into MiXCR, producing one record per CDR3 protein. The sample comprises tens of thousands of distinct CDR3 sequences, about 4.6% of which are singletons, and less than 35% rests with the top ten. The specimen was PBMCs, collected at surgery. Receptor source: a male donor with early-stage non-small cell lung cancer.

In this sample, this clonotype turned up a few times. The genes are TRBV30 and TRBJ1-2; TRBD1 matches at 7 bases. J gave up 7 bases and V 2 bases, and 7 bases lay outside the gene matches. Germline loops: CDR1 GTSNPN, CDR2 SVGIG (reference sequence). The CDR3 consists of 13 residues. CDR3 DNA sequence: TGTGCCTGGAGTCGACAGGGCTATGGTGGCTACACCTTC. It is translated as CAWSRQGYGGYTF.

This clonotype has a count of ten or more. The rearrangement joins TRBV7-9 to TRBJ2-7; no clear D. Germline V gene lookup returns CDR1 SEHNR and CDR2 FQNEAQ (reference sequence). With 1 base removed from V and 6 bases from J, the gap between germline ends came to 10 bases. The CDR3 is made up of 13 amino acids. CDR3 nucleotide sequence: TGTGCCAGCAGCTTAGAGAGTAGCTCCGAGCAGTACTTC. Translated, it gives CASSLESSSEQYF.

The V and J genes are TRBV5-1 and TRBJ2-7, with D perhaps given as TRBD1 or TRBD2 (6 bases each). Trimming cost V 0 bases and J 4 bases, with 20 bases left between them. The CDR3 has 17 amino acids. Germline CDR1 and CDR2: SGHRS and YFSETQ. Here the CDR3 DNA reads TGCGCCAGCAGCTTGGGGGACACAGGTCCCAGCGGGTACGAGCAGTACTTC. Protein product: CASSLGDTGPSGYEQYF. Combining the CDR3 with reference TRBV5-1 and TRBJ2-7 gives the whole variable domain KAGVTQTPRYLIKTRGQQVTLSCSPISGHRSVSWYQQTPGQGLQFLFEYFSETQRNKGNFPGRFSGRQFSNSRSEMNVSTLELGDSALYLCASSLGDTGPSGYEQYFGPGTRLTVT.

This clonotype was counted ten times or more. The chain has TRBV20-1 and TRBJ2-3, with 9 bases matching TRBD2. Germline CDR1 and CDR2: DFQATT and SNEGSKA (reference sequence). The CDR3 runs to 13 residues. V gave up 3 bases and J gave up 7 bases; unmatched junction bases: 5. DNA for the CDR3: TGCAGTGCTAGTTTAGCGGGAGCTAATACGCAGTATTTT. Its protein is CSASLAGANTQYF.

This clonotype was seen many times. The CDR3 coding sequence is TGTGCCAGCAGCCCGGACATGAACACCGGGGAGCTGTTTTTT. Translating gives CASSPDMNTGELFF. The J gene is TRBJ2-2, the V gene TRBV3-1, with a tentative D call TRBD1 (5 bases). V was cut by 4 bases and J by 1 base, with 7 bases left in between. In germline, CDR1 is LGHDT, CDR2 YNNKEL (reference sequence). The CDR3 totals 14 residues.

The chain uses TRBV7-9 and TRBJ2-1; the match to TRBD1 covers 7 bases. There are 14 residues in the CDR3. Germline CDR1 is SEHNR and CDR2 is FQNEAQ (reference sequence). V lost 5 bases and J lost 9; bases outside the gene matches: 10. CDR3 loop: CASSPQGHKTEQFF. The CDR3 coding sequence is TGTGCCAGCAGCCCACAGGGGCATAAGACTGAGCAGTTCTTC.

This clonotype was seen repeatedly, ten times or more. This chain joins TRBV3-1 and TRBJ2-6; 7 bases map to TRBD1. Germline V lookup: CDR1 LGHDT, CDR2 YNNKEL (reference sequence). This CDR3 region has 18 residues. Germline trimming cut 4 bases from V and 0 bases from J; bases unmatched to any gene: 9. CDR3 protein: CASSLTAAGGSGANVLTF. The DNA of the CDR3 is TGTGCCAGCAGCCTCACAGCGGCAGGGGGCTCTGGGGCCAACGTCCTGACTTTC. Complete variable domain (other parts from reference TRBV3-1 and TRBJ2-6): DTAVSQTPKYLVTQMGNDKSIKCEQNLGHDTMYWYKQDSKKFLKIMFSYNNKELIINETVPNRFSPKSPDKAHLNLHINSLELGDSAVYFCASSLTAAGGSGANVLTFGAGSRLTVL.

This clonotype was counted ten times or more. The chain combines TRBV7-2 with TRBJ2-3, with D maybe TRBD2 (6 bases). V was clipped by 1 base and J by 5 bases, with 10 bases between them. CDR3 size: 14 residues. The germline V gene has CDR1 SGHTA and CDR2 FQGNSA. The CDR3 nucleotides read TGTGCCAGCAGCTTAGGACATAGCGGAGATACGCAGTATTTT. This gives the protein CASSLGHSGDTQYF.

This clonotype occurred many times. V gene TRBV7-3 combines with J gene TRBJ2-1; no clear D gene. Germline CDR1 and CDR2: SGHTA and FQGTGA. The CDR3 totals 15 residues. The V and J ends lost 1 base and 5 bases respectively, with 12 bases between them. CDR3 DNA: TGTGCCAGCAGCTTAAATCGGTGGGCGCACAATGAGCAGTTCTTC. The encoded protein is CASSLNRWAHNEQFF.

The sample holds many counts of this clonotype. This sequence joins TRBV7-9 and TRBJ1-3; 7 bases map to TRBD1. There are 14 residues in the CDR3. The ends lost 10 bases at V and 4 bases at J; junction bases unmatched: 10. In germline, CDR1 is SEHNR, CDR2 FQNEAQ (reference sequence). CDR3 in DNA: TGTGCCACCCCGGGGACAGCGGGAGGAAACACCATATATTTT. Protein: CATPGTAGGNTIYF.

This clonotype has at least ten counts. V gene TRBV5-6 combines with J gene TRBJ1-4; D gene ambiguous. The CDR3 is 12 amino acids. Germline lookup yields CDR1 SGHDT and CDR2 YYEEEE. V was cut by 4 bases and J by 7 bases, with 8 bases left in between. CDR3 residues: CASSLTGEKLFF. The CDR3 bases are TGTGCCAGCAGCCTGACGGGTGAAAAACTGTTTTTT. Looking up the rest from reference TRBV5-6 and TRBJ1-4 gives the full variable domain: DAGVTQSPTHLIKTRGQQVTLRCSPKSGHDTVSWYQQALGQGPQFIFQYYEEEERQRGNFPDRFSGHQFPNYSSELNVNALLLGDSALYLCASSLTGEKLFFGSGTQLSVL.

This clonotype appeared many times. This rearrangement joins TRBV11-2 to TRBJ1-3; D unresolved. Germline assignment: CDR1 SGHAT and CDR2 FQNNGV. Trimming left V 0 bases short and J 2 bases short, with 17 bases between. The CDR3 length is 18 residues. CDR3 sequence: CASSLDPRNRGPGNTIYF. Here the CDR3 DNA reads TGTGCCAGCAGCTTAGATCCTAGGAATAGAGGGCCTGGAAACACCATATATTTT.

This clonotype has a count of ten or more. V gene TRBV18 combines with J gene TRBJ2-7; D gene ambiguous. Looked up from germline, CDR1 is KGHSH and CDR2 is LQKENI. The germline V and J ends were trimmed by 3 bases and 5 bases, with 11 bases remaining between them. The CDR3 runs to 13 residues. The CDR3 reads CASSPLGGDEQYF. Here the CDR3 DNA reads TGTGCCAGCTCACCCCTTGGCGGCGACGAGCAGTACTTC.

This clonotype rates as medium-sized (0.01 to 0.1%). CDR3: CSGGARGNIETQYF. The CDR3 DNA reads TGCAGCGGGGGAGCCCGGGGAAATATAGAGACCCAGTACTTC. The chain is built from TRBV29-1 and TRBJ2-5; D perhaps matches TRBD2 (5 bases). Between the trimmed V and J ends, which lost 7 bases and 4 bases, there was a span of 19 bases. CDR1 SQVTM and CDR2 ANQGSEA come from the germline V gene. This CDR3 region has 14 residues.

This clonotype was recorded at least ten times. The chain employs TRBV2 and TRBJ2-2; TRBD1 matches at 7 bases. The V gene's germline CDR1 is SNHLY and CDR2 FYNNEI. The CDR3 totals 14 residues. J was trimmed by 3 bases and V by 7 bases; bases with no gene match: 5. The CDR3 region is CASTRQGDTGELFF. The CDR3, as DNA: TGTGCCAGCACCAGACAGGGTGACACCGGGGAGCTGTTTTTT.

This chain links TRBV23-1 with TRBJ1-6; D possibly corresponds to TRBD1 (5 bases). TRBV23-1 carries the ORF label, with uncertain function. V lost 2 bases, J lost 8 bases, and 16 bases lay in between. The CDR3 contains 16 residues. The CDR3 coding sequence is TGCGCCAGCAGTCAAGTATTGGGACGGCAAGATTCACCCCTCCACTTT. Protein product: CASSQVLGRQDSPLHF.

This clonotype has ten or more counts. In DNA, the CDR3 is TGTGCCAGCAGTGCAGGGACTAGCGGAAACAATGAGCAGTTCTTC. Protein: CASSAGTSGNNEQFF. The chain carries TRBV6-4 and TRBJ2-1; 11 nucleotides align to TRBD2. This CDR3 spans 15 amino acids. The germline gives CDR1 MRHNA, CDR2 SNTAGT. Unmatched junction bases numbered 4, after V lost 4 bases and J lost 5 bases.

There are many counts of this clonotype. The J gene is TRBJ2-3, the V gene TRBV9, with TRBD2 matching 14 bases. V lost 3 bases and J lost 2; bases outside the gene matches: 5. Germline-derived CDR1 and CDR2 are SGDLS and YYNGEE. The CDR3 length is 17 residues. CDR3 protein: CASSAGTSGRDTDTQYF. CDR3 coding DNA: TGTGCCAGCAGCGCCGGGACTAGCGGGAGAGACACAGATACGCAGTATTTT. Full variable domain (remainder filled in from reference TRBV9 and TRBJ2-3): DSGVTQTPKHLITATGQRVTLRCSPRSGDLSVYWYQQSLDQGLQFLIQYYNGEERAKGNILERFSAQQFPDLHSELNLSSLELGDSALYFCASSAGTSGRDTDTQYFGPGTRLTVL.

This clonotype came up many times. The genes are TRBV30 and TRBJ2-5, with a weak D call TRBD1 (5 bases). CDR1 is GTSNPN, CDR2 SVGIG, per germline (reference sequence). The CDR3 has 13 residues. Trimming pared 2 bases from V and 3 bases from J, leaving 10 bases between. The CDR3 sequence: CAWSRQPKETQYF. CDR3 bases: TGTGCCTGGAGTAGACAGCCAAAAGAGACCCAGTACTTC.

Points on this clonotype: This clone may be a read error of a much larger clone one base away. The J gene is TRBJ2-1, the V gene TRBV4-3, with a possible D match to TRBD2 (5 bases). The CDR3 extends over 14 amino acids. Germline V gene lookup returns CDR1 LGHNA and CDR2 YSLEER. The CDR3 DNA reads TGCGCCGGCAGCCATGGAGGATCCTACAATGAGCAGTTCTTC. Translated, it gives CAGSHGGSYNEQFF.

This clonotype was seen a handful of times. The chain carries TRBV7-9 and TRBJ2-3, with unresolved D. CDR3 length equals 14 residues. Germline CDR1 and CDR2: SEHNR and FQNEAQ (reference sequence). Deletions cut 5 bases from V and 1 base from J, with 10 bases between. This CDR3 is CASSTSAGTDTQYF. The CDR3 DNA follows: TGTGCCAGCAGCACTTCGGCGGGCACAGATACGCAGTATTTT.

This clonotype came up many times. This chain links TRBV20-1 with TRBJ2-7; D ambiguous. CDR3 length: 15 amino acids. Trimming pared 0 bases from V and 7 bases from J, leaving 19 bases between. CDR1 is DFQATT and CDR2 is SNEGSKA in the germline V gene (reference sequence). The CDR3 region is CSARDRSQPLWEQYF. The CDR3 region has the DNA TGCAGTGCTAGAGATCGTTCCCAGCCGCTATGGGAGCAGTACTTC.

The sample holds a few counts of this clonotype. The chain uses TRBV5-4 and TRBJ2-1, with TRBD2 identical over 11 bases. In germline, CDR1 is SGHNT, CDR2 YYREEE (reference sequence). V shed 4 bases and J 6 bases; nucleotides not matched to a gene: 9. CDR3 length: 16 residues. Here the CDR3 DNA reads TGTGCCAGCAGCCTGCCCGGGACTAGCGGTACCAATGAGCAGTTCTTC. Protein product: CASSLPGTSGTNEQFF. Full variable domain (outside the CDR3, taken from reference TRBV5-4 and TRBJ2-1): ETGVTQSPTHLIKTRGQQVTLRCSSQSGHNTVSWYQQALGQGPQFIFQYYREEENGRGNFPPRFSGLQFPNYSSELNVNALELDDSALYLCASSLPGTSGTNEQFFGPGTRLTVL.

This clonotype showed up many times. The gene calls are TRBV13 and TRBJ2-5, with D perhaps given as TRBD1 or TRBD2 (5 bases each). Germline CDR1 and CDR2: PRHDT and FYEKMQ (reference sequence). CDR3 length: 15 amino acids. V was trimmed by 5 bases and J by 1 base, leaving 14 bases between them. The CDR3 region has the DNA TGTGCCAGCAGCCCCCCGGGACCGAGCCAAGAGACCCAGTACTTC. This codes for CASSPPGPSQETQYF.

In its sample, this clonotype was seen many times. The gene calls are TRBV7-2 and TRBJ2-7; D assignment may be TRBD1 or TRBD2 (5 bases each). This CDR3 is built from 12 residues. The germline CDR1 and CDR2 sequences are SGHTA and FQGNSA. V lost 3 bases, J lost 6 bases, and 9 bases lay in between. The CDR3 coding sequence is TGTGCCAGCAGCTTCTTGGGGGTCGAGCAGTACTTC. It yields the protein CASSFLGVEQYF. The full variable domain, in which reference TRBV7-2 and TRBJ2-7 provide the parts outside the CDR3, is GAGVSQSPSNKVTEKGKDVELRCDPISGHTALYWYRQSLGQGLEFLIYFQGNSAPDKSGLPSDRFSAERTGGSVSTLTIQRTQQEDSAVYLCASSFLGVEQYFGPGTRLTVT.

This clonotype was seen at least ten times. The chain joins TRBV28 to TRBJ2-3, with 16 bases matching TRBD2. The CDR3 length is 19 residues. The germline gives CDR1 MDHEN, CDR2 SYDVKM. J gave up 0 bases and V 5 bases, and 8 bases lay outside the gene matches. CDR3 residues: CASSPYGTSGGVSTDTQYF. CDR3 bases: TGTGCCAGCAGTCCCTACGGGACTAGCGGGGGGGTGAGCACAGATACGCAGTATTTT.

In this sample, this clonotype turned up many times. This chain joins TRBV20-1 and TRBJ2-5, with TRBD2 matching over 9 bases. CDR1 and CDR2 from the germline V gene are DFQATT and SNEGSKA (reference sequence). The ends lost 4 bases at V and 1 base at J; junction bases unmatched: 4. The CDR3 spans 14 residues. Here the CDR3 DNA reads TGCAGTGCTATACTAGCGGGTACCCAAGAGACCCAGTACTTC. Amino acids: CSAILAGTQETQYF.

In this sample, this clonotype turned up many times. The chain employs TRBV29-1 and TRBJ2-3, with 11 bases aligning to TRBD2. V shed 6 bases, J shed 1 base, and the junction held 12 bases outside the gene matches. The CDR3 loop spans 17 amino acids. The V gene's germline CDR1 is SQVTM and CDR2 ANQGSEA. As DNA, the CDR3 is TGCAGCGTGATACACGGGACTAGCGGAGGTGGCACAGATACGCAGTATTTT. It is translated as CSVIHGTSGGGTDTQYF.